Listed here is a single T cell receptor (beta chain). The data were obtained in a study of blood T cell repertoires in COVID-19. As for the study in general: Sites in the United States, Italy and Spain provided acute and convalescent COVID-19 samples.

The assay was immunoSEQ multiplex PCR, and TCRdb's table has in-frame clones only and misses some. Counted here are roughly 120,000 clones, about 83% occurring once; the ten biggest clones make up about 6.6%. CDR1 is SGHTA, CDR2 FQGNSA, per germline. The CDR3 runs 15 residues. Trimming took 0 bases from V and 3 from J, leaving 11 bases between them. The sample was peripheral blood. This TCR was sampled from an older man with acute or convalescent COVID-19. V usage is TRBV7-2 and J usage is TRBJ1-1; D is possibly TRBD1 (5 bases). CDR3 region: CASSLASGLYTEAFF. Written as DNA, the CDR3 is TGTGCCAGCAGCTTAGCCTCGGGACTTTACACTGAAGCTTTCTTT.